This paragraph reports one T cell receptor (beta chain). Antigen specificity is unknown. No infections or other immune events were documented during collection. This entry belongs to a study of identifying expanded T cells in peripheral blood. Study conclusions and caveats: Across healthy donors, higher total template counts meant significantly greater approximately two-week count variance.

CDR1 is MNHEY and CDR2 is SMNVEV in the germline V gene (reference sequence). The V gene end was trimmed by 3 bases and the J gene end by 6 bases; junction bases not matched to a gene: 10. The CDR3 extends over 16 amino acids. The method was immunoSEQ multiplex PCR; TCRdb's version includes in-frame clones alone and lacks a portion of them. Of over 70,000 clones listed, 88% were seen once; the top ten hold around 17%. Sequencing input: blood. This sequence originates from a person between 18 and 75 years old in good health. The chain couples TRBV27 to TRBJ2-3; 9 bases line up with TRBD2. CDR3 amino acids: CASSFVSSGGPDTQYF. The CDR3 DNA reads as TGTGCCAGCAGTTTCGTGAGTAGCGGGGGACCCGATACGCAGTATTTT.